The 15 T cell receptor beta chains below were found in one sample sequenced in a study of T cells in Graves' hyperthyroidism and ophthalmopathy (dated by TCRdb to between 2018 and 2021). Library construction relied on multiplex PCR. The listed sequencing device is Illumina HiSeq 2000. TCR beta CDR3 regions were amplified from RNA transcripts. A first-round RT-PCR of the TCR CDR3 used the HTBI primer set with the Qiagen OneStep RT-PCR kit. In-frame beta chains were kept once TCRdb had trimmed the public reads at Q25 with fastp and called clones with MiXCR. Identical CDR3 protein sequences are pooled into one entry, listed with their most common genes and DNA. Within this sample are around 340,000 distinct CDR3 sequences, with 16% of them counted one time only. The top ten constitute approximately 35% of the sample. Specimen: blood. The receptors here all came from a man aged 25 to 40 with Graves' hyperthyroidism.

This clonotype showed up many times. This sequence joins TRBV30 and TRBJ1-1; D is perhaps TRBD1 (5 bases). Trimming removed 0 bases at V and 3 bases at J, with 11 bases between. Germline V gives CDR1 GTSNPN, CDR2 SVGIG (reference sequence). CDR3 size: 14 residues. The CDR3 spells CAWSVMGVDTEAFF. The CDR3 region has the DNA TGTGCCTGGAGTGTTATGGGGGTTGACACTGAAGCTTTCTTT. Full variable domain (outside the CDR3, taken from reference TRBV30 and TRBJ1-1): SQTIHQWPATLVQPVGSPLSLECTVEGTSNPNLYWYRQAAGRGLQLLFYSVGIGQISSEVPQNLSASRPQDRQFILSSKKLLLSDSGFYLCAWSVMGVDTEAFFGQGTRLTVV.

This clonotype was counted ten times or more. V and J are TRBV28 and TRBJ1-1, with no clear D. The length of the CDR3 is 11 residues. Between the trimmed V and J ends, which lost 7 bases and 3 bases, there was a span of 6 bases. The germline V gene has CDR1 MDHEN and CDR2 SYDVKM. CDR3 region: CASTAHTEAFF. CDR3 in DNA: TGTGCCAGCACGGCGCACACTGAAGCTTTCTTT.

This clonotype was counted between two and nine times. The rearrangement joins TRBV18 to TRBJ2-1; tentative D call: TRBD2 (6 bases). V was cut by 2 bases and J by 1 base, with 9 bases left in between. CDR3 length: 15 amino acids. CDR1 and CDR2 (germline): KGHSH, LQKENI. CDR3 nucleotide sequence: TGTGCCAGCTCACCAGACGGAGGGTCCTACAATGAGCAGTTCTTC. Protein sequence: CASSPDGGSYNEQFF.

The sample holds many counts of this clonotype. The chain joins TRBV5-1 to TRBJ2-3; no clear D gene. The V end lost 0 bases, the J end lost 4 bases, and 9 bases lay between the germline ends. CDR1 is SGHRS, CDR2 YFSETQ, per germline. The CDR3 extends over 14 amino acids. Here the CDR3 DNA reads TGCGCCAGCAGCTTGGCGGGCTGGCCAGATACGCAGTATTTT. Translation: CASSLAGWPDTQYF.

This clonotype was counted many times. The V and J genes are TRBV2 and TRBJ2-7; 11 bases map to TRBD1. The junction had 10 bases not matched to a gene; V was cut back by 8 bases and J by 7 bases. CDR3 length: 14 residues. The V gene's germline CDR1 is SNHLY and CDR2 FYNNEI. As DNA, the CDR3 is TGTGCCAGCCCTTTGGACAGGGGGCTGGGTGAGCAGTACTTC. Protein product: CASPLDRGLGEQYF.

This chain connects TRBV29-1 to TRBJ2-3; D is unclear. CDR1 and CDR2 (germline): SQVTM, ANQGSEA. The ends were cut back, 7 bases at V and 3 bases at J, with 17 bases in the middle. This CDR3 is built from 14 residues. Written as DNA, the CDR3 is TGCAGCGCTGGGCGGACCGACATGACAGATACGCAGTATTTT. Translated: CSAGRTDMTDTQYF.

A single count supports this clonotype. The chain joins TRBV27 to TRBJ1-2; possibly TRBD1 for D (5 bases). Germline assignment: CDR1 MNHEY and CDR2 SMNVEV (reference sequence). The CDR3 covers 15 residues. V lost 2 bases and J lost 4, with 14 bases in between. DNA of the CDR3: TGTGCCAGCAGTTTAGGGGCAGGAAGCCGCTATGGCTACACCTTC. Its translation is CASSLGAGSRYGYTF.

This clonotype was counted many times. The V gene is TRBV5-1, the J gene TRBJ1-2, with 9 nucleotides matching TRBD1. The CDR3 loop spans 15 amino acids. Trimming removed 4 bases from V and 7 bases from J; junction bases left unmatched: 11. The germline V gene has CDR1 SGHRS and CDR2 YFSETQ. Written as DNA, the CDR3 is TGCGCCAGCAGCCGGGATAACAGGGGGCTGGTTGGCTACACCTTC. Translating it yields CASSRDNRGLVGYTF.

This clonotype has at least ten counts. The gene calls are TRBV20-1 and TRBJ1-2; 8 bases line up with TRBD1. Trimming cost V 7 bases and J 4 bases; bases outside gene matches: 11. There are 14 residues in the CDR3. In germline, CDR1 is DFQATT, CDR2 SNEGSKA (reference sequence). CDR3 protein: CSVRRTGTGYGYTF. DNA for the CDR3: TGCAGTGTCAGGAGAACCGGGACAGGCTATGGCTACACCTTC.

This clonotype has at least ten counts. The J gene is TRBJ1-6, the V gene TRBV5-1; D not certain. The V gene lost 1 base and the J gene lost 7 bases, with 6 bases spanning the gap. Germline V gives CDR1 SGHRS, CDR2 YFSETQ. This CDR3 is built from 13 residues. CDR3: CASSLTGNSPLHF. The CDR3 DNA sequence: TGCGCCAGCAGCTTGACTGGGAATTCACCCCTCCACTTT. Full variable domain (rest looked up from reference TRBV5-1 and TRBJ1-6): KAGVTQTPRYLIKTRGQQVTLSCSPISGHRSVSWYQQTPGQGLQFLFEYFSETQRNKGNFPGRFSGRQFSNSRSEMNVSTLELGDSALYLCASSLTGNSPLHFGNGTRLTVT.

Details on this clonotype: This sequence may be a read error, since a much larger clone differs from it by one base. This chain links TRBV5-1 with TRBJ2-2; D perhaps matches TRBD1 (5 bases). The CDR3 runs to 18 residues. Germline V gives CDR1 SGHRS, CDR2 YFSETQ. This chain's CDR3 is CASSLVPVQATNAGELFF. The DNA for the CDR3 is TGCGCCAGCAGCTTGGTCCCCGTACAGGCCACGAACGCCGGGGAGCTGTTTTTT.

This clonotype was seen only a few times. J is TRBJ2-7 and V is TRBV20-1; D unclear. Germline lookup yields CDR1 DFQATT and CDR2 SNEGSKA (reference sequence). The CDR3 runs 13 residues. V lost 4 bases and J lost 6, with 16 bases in between. Here the CDR3 DNA reads TGCAGTGCTACTACACGACGGCTCGGCGAGCAGTACTTC. It codes for CSATTRRLGEQYF.

This clonotype was recorded at least ten times. This sequence joins TRBV3-1 and TRBJ1-1; tentative D call: TRBD1 (5 bases). V was clipped by 0 bases and J by 3 bases, with 14 bases between them. Germline CDR1 and CDR2: LGHDT and YNNKEL (reference sequence). The CDR3 runs 16 residues. The CDR3 nucleotides are TGTGCCAGCAGCCAAGATGTCCAGGACAAAGACACTGAAGCTTTCTTT. Amino acids: CASSQDVQDKDTEAFF.

This clonotype has at least ten counts. J is TRBJ1-1 and V is TRBV29-1; D gene uncertain. V lost 5 bases and J 7 bases, leaving 17 bases between the germline ends. The CDR3 runs 13 residues. Germline CDR1 is SQVTM and CDR2 is ANQGSEA. The CDR3 nucleotides read TGCAGCGTTCTCTCGGGAGCAGATTTTGAAGCTTTCTTT. Translated, it gives CSVLSGADFEAFF.

This clonotype came up many times. V gene TRBV7-9 combines with J gene TRBJ2-5; maybe TRBD2 (7 bases). This CDR3 is 14 amino acids long. Trimming left V 5 bases short and J 4 bases short, with 14 bases between. The V gene's germline CDR1 is SEHNR and CDR2 FQNEAQ (reference sequence). The CDR3 loop is CASSPSGGGETQYF. CDR3 nucleotides: TGTGCCAGCAGCCCTAGCGGAGGGGGAGAGACCCAGTACTTC.